Presented here are 3 T cell receptor beta chains from one specimen sequenced in a study of blood T cell repertoires in COVID-19. TCRdb's copy holds only in-frame clones and misses some; the assay was immunoSEQ multiplex PCR. The data hold hundreds of thousands of clones, with approximately 91% observed a single time. The sequenced sample was peripheral blood. The origin of the receptors is a woman between 50 and 59 years old with COVID-19, enrolled during active disease.

This chain joins TRBV5-1 and TRBJ2-7; TRBD1 might be the D (6 bases). This CDR3 comprises 12 residues. Germline V lookup: CDR1 SGHRS, CDR2 YFSETQ. V was pared by 5 bases and J by 2 bases, with 8 bases between. The CDR3, as DNA: TGCGCCAGCAGTCGGGACACCTACGAGCAGTACTTC. Translation: CASSRDTYEQYF.

This clone showed up just a few times. This rearrangement joins TRBV11-2 to TRBJ1-6; tentative D call: TRBD1 (5 bases). The V end was cut by 3 bases, the J end by 5 bases, with 11 bases between. Looked up from germline, CDR1 is SGHAT and CDR2 is FQNNGV. This CDR3 is 15 amino acids long. The CDR3 sequence is CASSFQGQNNSPLHF. The CDR3 DNA sequence: TGTGCCAGCAGCTTTCAGGGCCAGAATAATTCACCCCTCCACTTT.

This clone was counted a single time. The chain links TRBV6-2 or TRBV6-3 to TRBJ1-2, with D hard to call. The CDR3 loop spans 15 amino acids. V was shortened by 0 bases and J by 4 bases, with 12 bases between the two germline ends. The germline CDR1 and CDR2 sequences are MNHEY and SVGEGT. The CDR3: CASSYSNRSIYGYTF. CDR3 DNA sequence: TGTGCCAGCAGTTACTCCAACCGGAGTATCTATGGCTACACCTTC.